This TCR beta chain stems from a study of T-cell reconstitution after alpha-beta-depleted transplantation in children. This clonotype was observed a single time. For TCRbeta, the library was prepared with unique molecular identifiers. TCRdb recomputed calls from the PCR reads with MiXCR, one row per CDR3 protein. This table holds about 500,000 distinct CDR3 sequences, 32% found once. CDR3 length equals 14 residues. The germline V gene encodes CDR1 LNHDA and CDR2 SQIVND (reference sequence). The germline V and J ends were trimmed by 5 bases and 4 bases, with 14 bases remaining between them. The chain links TRBV19 to TRBJ1-2; D remains ambiguous. The sequence came from a human donor who donated a stem cell graft to a child with aplastic anemia. The starting material was PBMCs from the stem cell graft donor, obtained from the stem cell graft. The CDR3 DNA sequence: TGTGCCAGTAGTGTTCAGGCAAGCGGCTATGGCTACACCTTC. This codes for CASSVQASGYGYTF. The whole variable domain, remainder taken from reference TRBV19 and TRBJ1-2, is DGGITQSPKYLFRKEGQNVTLSCEQNLNHDAMYWYRQDPGQGLRLIYYSQIVNDFQKGDIAEGYSVSREKKESFPLTVTSAQKNPTAFYLCASSVQASGYGYTFGSGTRLTVV.